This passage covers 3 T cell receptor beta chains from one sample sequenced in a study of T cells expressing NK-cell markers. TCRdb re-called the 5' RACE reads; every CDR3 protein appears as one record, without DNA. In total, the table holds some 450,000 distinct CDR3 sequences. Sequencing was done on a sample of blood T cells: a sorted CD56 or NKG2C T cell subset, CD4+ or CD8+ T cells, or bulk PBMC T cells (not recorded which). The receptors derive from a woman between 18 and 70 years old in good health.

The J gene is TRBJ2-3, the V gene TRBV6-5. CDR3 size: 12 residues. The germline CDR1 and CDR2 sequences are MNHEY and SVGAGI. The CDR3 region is CASRRRADTQYF.

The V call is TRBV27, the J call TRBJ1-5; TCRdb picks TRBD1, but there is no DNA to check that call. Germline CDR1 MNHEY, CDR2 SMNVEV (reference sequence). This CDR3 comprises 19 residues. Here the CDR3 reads CASSFAGPGQGYSNQPQHF.

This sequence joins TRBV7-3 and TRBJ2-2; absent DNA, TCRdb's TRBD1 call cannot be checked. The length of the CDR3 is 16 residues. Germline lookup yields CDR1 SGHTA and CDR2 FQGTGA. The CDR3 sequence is CASSLSGGVNTGELFF.